These T cell receptor beta chains were read from a single sample in a study of T cell changes during pregnancy in multiple sclerosis. Profiling relied on immunoSEQ multiplex PCR, and the TCRdb table lists in-frame clones only, not all of them. The data hold around 21,000 clones, with about 85% observed a single time. The material sequenced was CD8+ T cells from peripheral blood mononuclear cells, taken after pregnancy. The receptors derive from a female donor in good health, enrolled as a control in a pregnancy study. CDR3s include the opening cysteine and the closing phenylalanine or tryptophan. The D gene is left open where the match is weak. Size is stated for part of the rows, as once, few or many counts, or as a class when the clone is expanded.

CDR3 DNA: TGTGCCAGCAGCCTGACTAGCGGGAGACACAATGAGCAGTTCTTC; CDR3 protein: CASSLTSGRHNEQFF; clone size: .; J gene: TRBJ2-1; D gene: TRBD2; V gene: TRBV27
CDR3 DNA: TGTGCCAGCAGCTTACGAGGCGAGACCTCTGGAAACACCATATATTTT; CDR3 protein: CASSLRGETSGNTIYF; clone size: .; J gene: TRBJ1-3; D gene: .; V gene: TRBV7-2
CDR3 DNA: TGCGCCAGCAGCCAAGATCGACTCCGGGGGGCTGAAGCTTTCTTT; CDR3 protein: CASSQDRLRGAEAFF; clone size: .; J gene: TRBJ1-1; D gene: .; V gene: TRBV4-1
CDR3 DNA: TGTGCCTGGAGTATCGGTAGCGGGAGTGCAGATACGCAGTATTTT; CDR3 protein: CAWSIGSGSADTQYF; clone size: .; J gene: TRBJ2-3; D gene: TRBD2; V gene: TRBV30
CDR3 DNA: TGTGCCAGCATCCCCCGGACAGGGGGGGCGGACAATGAGCAGTTCTTC; CDR3 protein: CASIPRTGGADNEQFF; clone size: .; J gene: TRBJ2-1; D gene: TRBD1; V gene: TRBV9
CDR3 DNA: TGTGCCAGCAGCTTCCCGGGACAGGGGGCAAACTATGGCTACACCTTC; CDR3 protein: CASSFPGQGANYGYTF; clone size: .; J gene: TRBJ1-2; D gene: TRBD1; V gene: TRBV7-9
CDR3 DNA: TGTGCCAGCAGTACTAGGACTAGCGGGATCAATGAGCAGTTCTTC; CDR3 protein: CASSTRTSGINEQFF; clone size: .; J gene: TRBJ2-1; D gene: TRBD2; V gene: TRBV6-1
CDR3 DNA: TGTGCCAGCAGCTTCCTGAATGAAAAACTGTTTTTT; CDR3 protein: CASSFLNEKLFF; clone size: .; J gene: TRBJ1-4; D gene: .; V gene: TRBV7-9
CDR3 DNA: TGTGCCAGCAGTTTAATGTGGGGGGGCTTGGGCAATCAGCCCCAGCATTTT; CDR3 protein: CASSLMWGGLGNQPQHF; clone size: .; J gene: TRBJ1-5; D gene: .; V gene: TRBV27
CDR3 DNA: TGTGCCAGCAGTTTAAATGCAGGGCTAAATCAGCCCCAGCATTTT; CDR3 protein: CASSLNAGLNQPQHF; clone size: .; J gene: TRBJ1-5; D gene: .; V gene: TRBV27
CDR3 DNA: TGCGCCAGCAGCTTGGAGGCTAGCGGGAGCTCCTACAATGAGCAGTTCTTC; CDR3 protein: CASSLEASGSSYNEQFF; clone size: .; J gene: TRBJ2-1; D gene: TRBD2; V gene: TRBV5-1
CDR3 DNA: TGTGCCAGCAGTTACTCAATAGCGGCCGGAGGCGAGCAGTACTTC; CDR3 protein: CASSYSIAAGGEQYF; clone size: .; J gene: TRBJ2-7; D gene: .; V gene: TRBV6-5
CDR3 DNA: TGTGCCAGCAGTTATAGCAATGAGCAGTTCTTC; CDR3 protein: CASSYSNEQFF; clone size: .; J gene: TRBJ2-1; D gene: .; V gene: TRBV27
CDR3 DNA: TGTGCCAGCTCACGGGACAGCGAGGTCTATGGCTACACCTTC; CDR3 protein: CASSRDSEVYGYTF; clone size: .; J gene: TRBJ1-2; D gene: TRBD1; V gene: TRBV18
CDR3 DNA: TGTGCCAGCACGCCGTTGCAGGGTTACAATGAGCAGTTCTTC; CDR3 protein: CASTPLQGYNEQFF; clone size: .; J gene: TRBJ2-1; D gene: .; V gene: TRBV6-5
CDR3 DNA: TGCGCCAGCAGCCAAGATTTGGAGGCAGGGGCAGGCTACGAGCAGTACTTC; CDR3 protein: CASSQDLEAGAGYEQYF; clone size: .; J gene: TRBJ2-7; D gene: .; V gene: TRBV4-3
CDR3 DNA: TGCGCCAGCAGTCAATTTATGGGCCACAATGAAAAACTGTTTTTT; CDR3 protein: CASSQFMGHNEKLFF; clone size: once; J gene: TRBJ1-4; D gene: .; V gene: TRBV23-1
CDR3 DNA: TGTGCCAGCAGCCCTGACAGGGCTGAGGGCTACACCTTC; CDR3 protein: CASSPDRAEGYTF; clone size: .; J gene: TRBJ1-2; D gene: TRBD1; V gene: TRBV5-4
CDR3 DNA: TGTGCCAGCGGGGGCCAGGAAGCTTTCTTT; CDR3 protein: CASGGQEAFF; clone size: .; J gene: TRBJ1-1; D gene: .; V gene: TRBV2
CDR3 DNA: TGTGCCAGCAGCGACAGGGGGCCTGAAGCTTTCTTT; CDR3 protein: CASSDRGPEAFF; clone size: .; J gene: TRBJ1-1; D gene: TRBD1; V gene: TRBV6-1
CDR3 DNA: TGTGCCACCAGCATCCCCGGGGAGGCGGCCTACGAGCAGTACTTC; CDR3 protein: CATSIPGEAAYEQYF; clone size: once; J gene: TRBJ2-7; D gene: .; V gene: TRBV15
CDR3 DNA: TGTGCCAGCAGCGCCAGGGCAGGAGGGGTCGACGAGCAGTACTTC; CDR3 protein: CASSARAGGVDEQYF; clone size: .; J gene: TRBJ2-7; D gene: .; V gene: TRBV9
CDR3 DNA: TGTGCCAGTAGTGCTACCGGGACTAGTTGGTTCTTC; CDR3 protein: CASSATGTSWFF; clone size: .; J gene: TRBJ2-1; D gene: TRBD2; V gene: TRBV19
CDR3 DNA: TGTGCCAGCAACTCCAGGGGAATTAACTATGGCTACACCTTC; CDR3 protein: CASNSRGINYGYTF; clone size: .; J gene: TRBJ1-2; D gene: .; V gene: TRBV2
CDR3 DNA: TGTGCCAGCCGCCGAGACTCCTACGAGCAGTACTTC; CDR3 protein: CASRRDSYEQYF; clone size: .; J gene: TRBJ2-7; D gene: .; V gene: TRBV5-4
CDR3 DNA: TGTGCCAGTAGTCTATGGGTGAGGGACACTGAAGCTTTCTTT; CDR3 protein: CASSLWVRDTEAFF; clone size: .; J gene: TRBJ1-1; D gene: .; V gene: TRBV19
CDR3 DNA: TGCAGCGTTGAGTTCGCGGGGCAGGGGGCCGGCTACGAGCAGTACTTC; CDR3 protein: CSVEFAGQGAGYEQYF; clone size: .; J gene: TRBJ2-7; D gene: TRBD1; V gene: TRBV29-1
CDR3 DNA: TGTGCCAGCAGCTCGACAGAGGCCTACGAGCAGTACTTC; CDR3 protein: CASSSTEAYEQYF; clone size: .; J gene: TRBJ2-7; D gene: .; V gene: TRBV5-6
CDR3 DNA: TGTGCCACCTTAACAGATACGCAGTATTTT; CDR3 protein: CATLTDTQYF; clone size: .; J gene: TRBJ2-3; D gene: .; V gene: TRBV6-1
CDR3 DNA: TGTGCCAGCAGTTTATACTGGCGGGAGGCCCCAGATACGCAGTATTTT; CDR3 protein: CASSLYWREAPDTQYF; clone size: .; J gene: TRBJ2-3; D gene: TRBD2; V gene: TRBV27
CDR3 DNA: TGTGCCAGCAAACAGGGGGTCGATGAGCAGTTCTTC; CDR3 protein: CASKQGVDEQFF; clone size: once; J gene: TRBJ2-1; D gene: TRBD1; V gene: TRBV6-5
CDR3 DNA: TGTGCCAGCAGTTCTCAATTCAGGGGGGACTATGGCTACACCTTC; CDR3 protein: CASSSQFRGDYGYTF; clone size: .; J gene: TRBJ1-2; D gene: TRBD1; V gene: TRBV27
CDR3 DNA: TGTGCCAGTAGATCCCGACTAGCGGGAGGTAACGAGCAGTACTTC; CDR3 protein: CASRSRLAGGNEQYF; clone size: .; J gene: TRBJ2-7; D gene: TRBD2; V gene: TRBV19
CDR3 DNA: TGCGCCAGCAGCCAAGACCCCCCAGGGGGGATTGATGAAAAACTGTTTTTT; CDR3 protein: CASSQDPPGGIDEKLFF; clone size: .; J gene: TRBJ1-4; D gene: TRBD1; V gene: TRBV4-3
CDR3 DNA: TGTGCCATCAGTGAGATGGTGTGGGACAGGGGCTTCCATAACTATGGCTACACCTTC; CDR3 protein: CAISEMVWDRGFHNYGYTF; clone size: .; J gene: TRBJ1-2; D gene: TRBD1; V gene: TRBV10-3
CDR3 DNA: TGTGCCAGCAGTTACTTGGGTTCAGGGGTCGGGACTGAAGCTTTCTTT; CDR3 protein: CASSYLGSGVGTEAFF; clone size: .; J gene: TRBJ1-1; D gene: .; V gene: TRBV6-5
CDR3 DNA: TGTGCCTGGAGTGTGAGCGCAGTCCGCGCGGAAAAACTGTTTTTT; CDR3 protein: CAWSVSAVRAEKLFF; clone size: .; J gene: TRBJ1-4; D gene: .; V gene: TRBV30
CDR3 DNA: TGTGCCAGCAGCCAATTCGCCAGGGGAGCTTTCTTT; CDR3 protein: CASSQFARGAFF; clone size: .; J gene: TRBJ1-1; D gene: .; V gene: TRBV4-2
CDR3 DNA: TGTGCCAGCAGCCATAGCGGGAGTACCTCAGAGACCCAGTACTTC; CDR3 protein: CASSHSGSTSETQYF; clone size: .; J gene: TRBJ2-5; D gene: TRBD2; V gene: TRBV27
CDR3 DNA: TGTGCCAGCAGCTCGGCGGCAGGGTCCTTTTCTGGGGCCAACGTCCTGACTTTC; CDR3 protein: CASSSAAGSFSGANVLTF; clone size: .; J gene: TRBJ2-6; D gene: .; V gene: TRBV7-9
CDR3 DNA: TGTGCCAGCAGTGCGACAGGTGAAGCTTTCTTT; CDR3 protein: CASSATGEAFF; clone size: once; J gene: TRBJ1-1; D gene: .; V gene: TRBV27
CDR3 DNA: TGTGCCATCAGTGAGTCGAGGCCAGGGGGTACCTACGAGCAGTACTTC; CDR3 protein: CAISESRPGGTYEQYF; clone size: once; J gene: TRBJ2-7; D gene: TRBD1; V gene: TRBV10-3